Following are 3 T cell receptor beta chains from one sample sequenced in a study of blood T cell repertoires in COVID-19. Libraries were prepared by immunoSEQ multiplex PCR; TCRdb keeps only in-frame clonotypes and omits some of them. This table holds around 80,000 clones, around 88% found once. Input material: peripheral blood. These receptors all come from a woman aged 80 or older with acute or convalescent COVID-19.

This rearrangement joins TRBV15 to TRBJ2-2; 8 bases match TRBD1. The CDR3 is 14 amino acids. The trim removed 5 bases at V and 7 bases at J, leaving 6 bases unmatched. In germline, CDR1 is LNHNV, CDR2 YYDKDF (reference sequence). The CDR3 DNA is TGTGCCACCAGCGACCTTGACAGGGGCGGGGAGCTGTTTTTT. This encodes CATSDLDRGGELFF.

The chain carries TRBV19 and TRBJ1-1; 7 positions agree with TRBD1. The germline gives CDR1 LNHDA, CDR2 SQIVND (reference sequence). The trim removed 4 bases at V and 4 bases at J, leaving 9 bases unmatched. The CDR3 spans 15 residues. CDR3 protein: CASSKTGKVGTEAFF. CDR3 nucleotide sequence: TGTGCCAGTAGTAAGACAGGGAAGGTGGGCACTGAAGCTTTCTTT.

The chain is built from TRBV9 and TRBJ2-1, with a tentative D call TRBD2 (6 bases). Germline lookup yields CDR1 SGDLS and CDR2 YYNGEE. This CDR3 contains 13 residues. V lost 2 bases and J lost 10, with 13 bases in between. The CDR3 coding sequence is TGTGCCAGCAGCGTTTTACTAGCAGGCGAGCAGTTCTTC. Encoded protein: CASSVLLAGEQFF. Full variable domain (missing parts from reference TRBV9 and TRBJ2-1): DSGVTQTPKHLITATGQRVTLRCSPRSGDLSVYWYQQSLDQGLQFLIQYYNGEERAKGNILERFSAQQFPDLHSELNLSSLELGDSALYFCASSVLLAGEQFFGPGTRLTVL.